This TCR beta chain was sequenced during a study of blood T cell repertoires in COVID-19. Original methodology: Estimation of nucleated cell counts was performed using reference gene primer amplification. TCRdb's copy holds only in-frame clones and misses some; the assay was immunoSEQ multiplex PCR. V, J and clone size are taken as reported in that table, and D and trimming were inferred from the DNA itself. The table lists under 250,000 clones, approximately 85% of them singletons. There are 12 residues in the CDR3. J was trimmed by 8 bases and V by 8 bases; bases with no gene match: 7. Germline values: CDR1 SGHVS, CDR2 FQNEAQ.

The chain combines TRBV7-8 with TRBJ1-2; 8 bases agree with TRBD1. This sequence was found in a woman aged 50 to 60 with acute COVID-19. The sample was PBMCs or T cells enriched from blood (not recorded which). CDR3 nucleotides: TGTGCCAGCTCGGACAGGGCGACGGGCTACACCTTC. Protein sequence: CASSDRATGYTF.